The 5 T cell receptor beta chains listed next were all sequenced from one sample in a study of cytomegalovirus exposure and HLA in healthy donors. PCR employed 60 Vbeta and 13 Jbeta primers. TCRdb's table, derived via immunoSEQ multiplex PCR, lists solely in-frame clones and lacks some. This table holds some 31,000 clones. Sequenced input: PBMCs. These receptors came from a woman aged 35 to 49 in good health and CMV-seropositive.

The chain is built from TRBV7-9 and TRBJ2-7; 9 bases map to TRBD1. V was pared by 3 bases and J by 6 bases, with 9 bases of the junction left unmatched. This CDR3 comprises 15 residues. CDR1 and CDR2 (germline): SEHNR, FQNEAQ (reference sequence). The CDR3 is CASSFSGTGLFEQYF. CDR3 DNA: TGTGCCAGCAGCTTTTCCGGGACAGGGCTATTCGAGCAGTACTTC.

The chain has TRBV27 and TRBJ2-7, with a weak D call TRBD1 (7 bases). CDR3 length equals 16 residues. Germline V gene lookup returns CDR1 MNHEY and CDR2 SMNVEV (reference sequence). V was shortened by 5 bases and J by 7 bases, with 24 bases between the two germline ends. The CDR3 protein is CASSPRGAGGQGEQYF. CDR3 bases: TGTGCCAGCAGTCCAAGGGGGGCAGGGGGTCAGGGTGAGCAGTACTTC.

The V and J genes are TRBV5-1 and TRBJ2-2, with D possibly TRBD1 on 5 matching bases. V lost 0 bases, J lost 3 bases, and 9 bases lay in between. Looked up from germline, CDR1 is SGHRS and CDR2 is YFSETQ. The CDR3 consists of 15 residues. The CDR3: CASSLVTADTGELFF. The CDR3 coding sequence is TGCGCCAGCAGCTTGGTGACAGCCGACACCGGGGAGCTGTTTTTT.

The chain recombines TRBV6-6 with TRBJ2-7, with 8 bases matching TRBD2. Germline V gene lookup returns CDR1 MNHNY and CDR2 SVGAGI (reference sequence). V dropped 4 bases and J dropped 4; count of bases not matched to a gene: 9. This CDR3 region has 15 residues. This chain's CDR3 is CASSSYSGAGYEQYF. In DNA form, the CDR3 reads TGTGCCAGCAGTTCCTATAGCGGGGCGGGGTACGAGCAGTACTTC.

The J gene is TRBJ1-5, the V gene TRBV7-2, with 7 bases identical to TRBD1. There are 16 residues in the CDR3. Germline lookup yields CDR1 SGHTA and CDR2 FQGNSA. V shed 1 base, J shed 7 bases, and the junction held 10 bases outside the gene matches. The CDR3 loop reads CASSLEGLGGGQPQHF. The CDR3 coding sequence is TGTGCCAGCAGCTTAGAGGGGTTAGGGGGCGGGCAGCCCCAGCATTTT.